The 27 T cell receptor beta chains given below trace back to one sample, sequenced in a study of blood T cell repertoires in COVID-19. Assay: immunoSEQ multiplex PCR; the TCRdb copy retains only in-frame clones and omits some. The repertoire holds about 280,000 clones, with 75% to 90% as singletons. The specimen sequenced was peripheral blood. The receptors originated from a woman aged 25-40 years with active or convalescent COVID-19.

The genes are TRBV28 and TRBJ2-7; no clear D. The CDR3 runs to 16 residues. Trimming removed 1 base at V and 0 bases at J, with 13 bases between. Germline loops: CDR1 MDHEN, CDR2 SYDVKM. The CDR3 region is CASSLSPGFSSYEQYF. The DNA of the CDR3 is TGTGCCAGCAGTTTATCTCCCGGGTTTAGCTCCTACGAGCAGTACTTC.

A single count supports this clone. The V call is TRBV6-6, the J call TRBJ1-2; D is perhaps TRBD1 (6 bases). CDR3 length equals 15 residues. The V gene's germline CDR1 is MNHNY and CDR2 SVGAGI (reference sequence). Trimming took off 7 bases at V and 0 bases at J, with 15 bases between the two ends. The CDR3 protein is CASKTQGTTNYGYTF. DNA for the CDR3: TGTGCCAGCAAGACACAGGGTACTACTAACTATGGCTACACCTTC.

V usage is TRBV6-6 and J usage is TRBJ2-7; tentatively, D is TRBD2 (6 bases). The CDR3 is made up of 12 amino acids. V shed 11 bases and J shed 7 bases, with 18 bases lying between them. Germline values: CDR1 MNHNY, CDR2 SVGAGI (reference sequence). This CDR3 reads CAHGAGSREQYF. CDR3 DNA: TGTGCCCACGGGGCGGGAAGTCGGGAGCAGTACTTC.

This chain joins TRBV9 and TRBJ2-7; perhaps TRBD1 as D (6 bases). The V end was cut by 2 bases, the J end by 5 bases, with 14 bases between. The CDR3 is made up of 14 amino acids. Per germline, CDR1 SGDLS and CDR2 YYNGEE. The CDR3 loop is CASSVSGTPDEQYF. The CDR3 coding sequence is TGTGCCAGCAGCGTGTCCGGGACACCGGACGAGCAGTACTTC.

The chain couples TRBV11-2 to TRBJ1-6; 9 nucleotides match TRBD1. CDR3 size: 15 residues. Trimming took 4 bases from V and 10 from J; bases not matched to a gene: 8. Germline lookup yields CDR1 SGHAT and CDR2 FQNNGV. CDR3 in DNA: TGTGCCAGCAGCTCCCTAACAGGGGGCAGGTCACCCCTCCACTTT. Translated: CASSSLTGGRSPLHF.

This chain joins TRBV24-1 and TRBJ2-3; a weak D match, TRBD2 (6 bases). The germline V and J ends were trimmed by 3 bases and 2 bases, with 11 bases remaining between them. The CDR3 spans 15 residues. Looked up from germline, CDR1 is KGHDR and CDR2 is SFDVKD. The CDR3 DNA is TGTGCCACCAGTGATCCCGGGACTTCCACAGATACGCAGTATTTT. This sequence encodes CATSDPGTSTDTQYF.

The chain is built from TRBV6-4 and TRBJ2-3; a possible D gene is TRBD1 (6 bases). V lost 6 bases to trimming and J lost 4 bases, with 14 bases between them. CDR1 MRHNA and CDR2 SNTAGT come from the germline V gene. The CDR3 has 14 residues. In nucleotides, the CDR3 is TGTGCCAGCAGCTTACAGGGAACAGCAGATACGCAGTATTTT. This encodes CASSLQGTADTQYF.

The gene calls are TRBV19 and TRBJ1-3; 7 bases agree with TRBD1. Germline V gene sequence: CDR1 LNHDA, CDR2 SQIVND (reference sequence). The J segment lost 2 bases and the V segment lost 9 bases, leaving 7 bases of the junction unmatched. CDR3 size: 14 residues. The CDR3 is CARDPTGTGNTIYF. The DNA of the CDR3 is TGTGCCAGAGACCCGACAGGGACTGGAAACACCATATATTTT.

This sequence joins TRBV7-3 and TRBJ1-6, with D possibly matching TRBD1 (6 bases). Trimming cost V 1 base and J 8 bases, with 9 bases left between them. The length of the CDR3 is 14 residues. Germline V gene lookup returns CDR1 SGHTA and CDR2 FQGTGA. CDR3 sequence: CASSLKDRHSPLHF. CDR3 bases: TGTGCCAGCAGCTTAAAGGACAGACATTCACCCCTCCACTTT. Variable domain in full (rest from reference TRBV7-3 and TRBJ1-6): GAGVSQTPSNKVTEKGKYVELRCDPISGHTALYWYRQSLGQGPEFLIYFQGTGAADDSGLPNDRFFAVRPEGSVSTLKIQRTERGDSAVYLCASSLKDRHSPLHFGNGTRLTVT.

The J gene is TRBJ1-3, the V gene TRBV6-6; possibly TRBD1 for D (6 bases). Germline V gene sequence: CDR1 MNHNY, CDR2 SVGAGI (reference sequence). This CDR3 has 15 amino acids. Between the trimmed V and J ends, which lost 2 bases and 1 base, there was a span of 9 bases. The CDR3: CASSYTDRSGNTIYF. The CDR3 coding sequence is TGTGCCAGCAGTTACACCGACAGGTCTGGAAACACCATATATTTT.

The chain couples TRBV3-1 (or the pseudogene TRBV3-2) to TRBJ1-1, with TRBD1 matching 9 bases. Germline assignment: CDR1 LGHDT and CDR2 YNNKEL (reference sequence). Trimming cost V 4 bases and J 6 bases; bases outside gene matches: 6. There are 14 residues in the CDR3. CDR3 protein: CASSRGGQGPEAFF. The DNA for the CDR3 is TGTGCCAGCAGCCGAGGGGGACAGGGTCCTGAAGCTTTCTTT.

V is TRBV28 and J is TRBJ2-1, with 13 bases identical to TRBD2. V trimming: 8 bases; J trimming: 7 bases; junction bases outside the gene matches: 8. Germline V CDR1 and CDR2: MDHEN, SYDVKM. This CDR3 spans 15 amino acids. This CDR3 is CASGTSGALGNEQFF. CDR3 in DNA: TGTGCCAGCGGGACTAGCGGGGCGCTGGGGAATGAGCAGTTCTTC.

As for this clone: In the same sample, other DNA sequences code for this CDR3. The chain joins TRBV5-6 to TRBJ1-5, with 11 positions matching TRBD1. The germline V gene encodes CDR1 SGHDT and CDR2 YYEEEE. V was pared by 0 bases and J by 1 base, with 9 bases of the junction left unmatched. This CDR3 is built from 19 residues. CDR3 sequence reads: CASSLEADRGRWSNQPQHF. DNA of the CDR3: TGTGCCAGCAGCTTGGAGGCGGACAGGGGGCGGTGGAGCAATCAGCCCCAGCATTTT.

The chain couples TRBV27 to TRBJ1-2; weak D call: TRBD1 (6 bases). The V gene lost 3 bases and the J gene lost 4 bases, with 9 bases spanning the gap. Germline V gene lookup returns CDR1 MNHEY and CDR2 SMNVEV (reference sequence). The CDR3 contains 13 residues. This CDR3 is CASSFQQGYGYTF. CDR3 nucleotides: TGTGCCAGCAGTTTCCAACAGGGCTATGGCTACACCTTC.

The rearrangement uses TRBV19 and TRBJ2-7; perhaps TRBD1 as D (5 bases). Germline V gene sequence: CDR1 LNHDA, CDR2 SQIVND (reference sequence). The CDR3 contains 15 residues. The V end was cut by 5 bases, the J end by 2 bases, with 16 bases between. CDR3 residues: CASSLQGSSPYEQYF. The CDR3 DNA reads TGTGCCAGTAGTTTGCAGGGTAGTAGCCCCTACGAGCAGTACTTC.

This chain connects TRBV5-5 to TRBJ2-5; a possible D gene is TRBD1 (6 bases). This CDR3 is 14 amino acids long. Trimming shortened V by 4 bases and J by 4 bases, and 14 bases separated the two germline ends. In germline, CDR1 is SGHKS, CDR2 YYEKEE (reference sequence). CDR3 DNA sequence: TGTGCCAGCAGCCTTACTGGACAGCCAGAGACCCAGTACTTC. The encoded protein is CASSLTGQPETQYF.

The chain joins TRBV27 to TRBJ2-3; 9 positions agree with TRBD1. The CDR3 is made up of 17 amino acids. Trimming took 6 bases from V and 4 from J; bases not matched to a gene: 14. From germline, CDR1 is MNHEY and CDR2 SMNVEV (reference sequence). The CDR3 nucleotides are TGTGCCAGCAGGGGGGACAGGGAACATTATAGGGCAGATACGCAGTATTTT. Translated, it gives CASRGDREHYRADTQYF.

The rearrangement joins TRBV18 to TRBJ1-6; 8 positions match TRBD1. Germline lookup yields CDR1 KGHSH and CDR2 LQKENI. The V segment lost 3 bases and the J segment 8 bases; nucleotides outside the gene matches: 9. The CDR3 sequence is 16 residues long. The CDR3 spells CASSPPLTGADSPLHF. The CDR3 bases are TGTGCCAGCTCACCCCCCTTGACAGGGGCGGATTCACCCCTCCACTTT.

V gene TRBV7-9 combines with J gene TRBJ2-7; perhaps TRBD1 as D (6 bases). Per the germline V gene, CDR1 is SEHNR and CDR2 is FQNEAQ (reference sequence). V lost 5 bases and J 1 base, leaving 15 bases between the germline ends. The CDR3 spans 15 residues. CDR3 DNA sequence: TGTGCCAGCAGCGGAATAGGGGGTCGATCCTACGAGCAGTACTTC. Translation gives CASSGIGGRSYEQYF.

This clone is a singleton in its sample. The rearrangement links TRBV9 to TRBJ1-2, with TRBD1 identical over 7 bases. Germline values: CDR1 SGDLS, CDR2 YYNGEE. The CDR3 spans 14 residues. Unmatched junction bases numbered 8, after V lost 4 bases and J lost 5 bases. CDR3 in amino acids: CASSPATGTYGYTF. As DNA, the CDR3 is TGTGCCAGCAGCCCGGCGACAGGGACGTATGGCTACACCTTC.

The chain uses TRBV27 and TRBJ1-1; 8 bases fit TRBD1. The V gene end was trimmed by 5 bases and the J gene end by 0 bases; junction bases not matched to a gene: 11. Germline V CDR1 and CDR2: MNHEY, SMNVEV (reference sequence). This CDR3 contains 17 residues. The CDR3 loop is CASSGRGPFSLNTEAFF. The CDR3 coding sequence is TGTGCCAGCAGTGGCAGGGGGCCCTTCTCTCTGAACACTGAAGCTTTCTTT.

There are a few counts of this clone. The chain combines TRBV11-2 with TRBJ2-4, with TRBD2 matching over 8 bases. Germline V gene data show CDR1 as SGHAT and CDR2 as FQNNGV. This CDR3 region has 14 residues. V shed 3 bases, J shed 7 bases, and the junction held 5 bases outside the gene matches. DNA of the CDR3: TGTGCCAGCAGCTTTGCGGGGGGCTCTAACATTCAGTACTTC. Translating it yields CASSFAGGSNIQYF.

The rearrangement links TRBV6-5 to TRBJ1-2; TRBD1 matches at 9 bases. There are 13 residues in the CDR3. V was pared by 4 bases and J by 8 bases, with 5 bases of the junction left unmatched. Per germline, CDR1 MNHEY and CDR2 SVGAGI. CDR3 nucleotides: TGTGCCAGCAGTTTACCGGGACAGGGAGGCTACACCTTC. It codes for CASSLPGQGGYTF.

The chain joins TRBV6-2 or TRBV6-3 to TRBJ2-1; TRBD1 matches 9 bases. V shed 6 bases, J shed 4 bases, and the junction held 7 bases outside the gene matches. Per germline, CDR1 MNHEY and CDR2 SVGEGT. The CDR3 is 15 amino acids. The CDR3 DNA sequence: TGTGCCAGCAGCTCGAGGACAGGGGCGTACAATGAGCAGTTCTTC. This sequence encodes CASSSRTGAYNEQFF.

The chain employs TRBV4-3 and TRBJ2-1; possibly TRBD2 for D (6 bases). The CDR3 has 13 amino acids. V was cut by 4 bases and J by 8 bases, with 12 bases left in between. The germline V gene encodes CDR1 LGHNA and CDR2 YSLEER. For the CDR3, the DNA is TGCGCCAGCAGCCTAATAGGCGGGGATGAGCAGTTCTTC. Protein: CASSLIGGDEQFF.

The chain is built from TRBV5-1 and TRBJ1-1; D uncertain. CDR1 and CDR2 (germline): SGHRS, YFSETQ. CDR3 length equals 13 residues. V dropped 4 bases and J dropped 5 bases, with 12 bases sitting between them. CDR3 nucleotides: TGCGCCAGCAGCCCGGGGTGGGGAACTGAAGCTTTCTTT. Its translation is CASSPGWGTEAFF.

The J gene is TRBJ2-1, the V gene TRBV10-3, with D tentatively TRBD2 (7 bases). V lost 8 bases and J 0 bases, leaving 11 bases between the germline ends. The CDR3 is 14 residues long. Looked up from germline, CDR1 is ENHRY and CDR2 is SYGVKD. CDR3 loop: CAIWEGGSYNEQFF. The DNA of the CDR3 is TGTGCCATCTGGGAGGGGGGCTCCTACAATGAGCAGTTCTTC.